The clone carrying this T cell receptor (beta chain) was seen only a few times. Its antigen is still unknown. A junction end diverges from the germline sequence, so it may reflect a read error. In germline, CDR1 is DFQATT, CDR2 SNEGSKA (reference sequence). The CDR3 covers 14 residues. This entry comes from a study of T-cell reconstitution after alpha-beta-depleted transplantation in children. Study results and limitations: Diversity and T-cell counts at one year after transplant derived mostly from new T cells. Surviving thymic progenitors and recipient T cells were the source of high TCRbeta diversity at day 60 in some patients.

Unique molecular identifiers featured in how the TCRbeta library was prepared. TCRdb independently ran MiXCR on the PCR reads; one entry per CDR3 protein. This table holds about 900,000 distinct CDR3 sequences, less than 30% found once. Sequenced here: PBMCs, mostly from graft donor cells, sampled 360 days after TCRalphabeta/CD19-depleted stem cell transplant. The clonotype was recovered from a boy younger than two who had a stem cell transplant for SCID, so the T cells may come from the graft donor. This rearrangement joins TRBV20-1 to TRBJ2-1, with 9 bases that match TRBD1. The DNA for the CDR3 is TGCAGTGTTAGACAGGGGGGGCGGGGCAATGAGCAGTTCTTC. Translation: CSVRQGGRGNEQFF.